This entry lists 7 T cell receptor beta chains sequenced from one sample in a study of blood T cell repertoires in COVID-19. This table comes from immunoSEQ multiplex PCR, and its TCRdb copy is limited to in-frame clones, with some not included. The sample records roughly 100,000 clones, approximately 89% being singletons. Input material: peripheral blood. The receptors here all came from a woman aged 80 or over in a cohort sampled during active COVID-19.

The V and J genes are TRBV3-1 (or the pseudogene TRBV3-2) and TRBJ1-2; possible D gene TRBD1, 5 bases. Germline CDR1 is LGHDT and CDR2 is YNNKEL (reference sequence). This CDR3 has 14 amino acids. V lost 0 bases, J lost 2 bases, and 7 bases lay in between. The CDR3: CASSQESGNYGYTF. As DNA, the CDR3 is TGTGCCAGCAGCCAAGAATCAGGGAACTATGGCTACACCTTC.

This chain links TRBV18 with TRBJ2-3; weak D call: TRBD1 (6 bases). Trimming pared 1 base from V and 1 base from J, leaving 9 bases between. The germline gives CDR1 KGHSH, CDR2 LQKENI. This CDR3 has 15 amino acids. CDR3 residues: CASSPRGLGTDTQYF. The CDR3 region has the DNA TGTGCCAGCTCACCACGGGGGCTTGGCACAGATACGCAGTATTTT.

This chain links TRBV29-1 with TRBJ2-3; TRBD2 matches at 14 bases. The CDR3 runs 16 residues. V gave up 6 bases and J gave up 0 bases; unmatched junction bases: 5. Germline V gene sequence: CDR1 SQVTM, CDR2 ANQGSEA. The CDR3 loop is CSVMGTSGGSTDTQYF. Here the CDR3 DNA reads TGCAGCGTAATGGGGACTAGCGGGGGTAGCACAGATACGCAGTATTTT.

V usage is TRBV3-1 (or the pseudogene TRBV3-2) and J usage is TRBJ1-5; D not certain. In germline, CDR1 is LGHDT, CDR2 YNNKEL (reference sequence). The CDR3 has 12 amino acids. The V end lost 1 base, the J end lost 6 bases, and 4 bases lay between the germline ends. The chain's CDR3 is CASSQASQPQHF. The CDR3 nucleotides read TGTGCCAGCAGCCAAGCCAGTCAGCCCCAGCATTTT.

As DNA, the CDR3 is TGTGCCAGCAACCGCGGAGCGGGCTATGGCTACACCTTC. This encodes CASNRGAGYGYTF. The rearrangement joins TRBV6-5 to TRBJ1-2; D is unresolved. Per germline, CDR1 MNHEY and CDR2 SVGAGI. V gave up 7 bases and J gave up 4 bases, with 13 bases separating them. This CDR3 has 13 residues.

This sequence joins TRBV6-2 or TRBV6-3 and TRBJ1-1; possibly TRBD1 for D (5 bases). CDR3 length: 11 residues. The V gene lost 6 bases and the J gene lost 10 bases, with 12 bases spanning the gap. Germline V gene data show CDR1 as MNHEY and CDR2 as SVGEGT. CDR3 loop: CASSPREGAFF. The CDR3 DNA sequence: TGTGCCAGCAGCCCCAGGGAGGGAGCTTTCTTT.

V gene TRBV5-1 combines with J gene TRBJ2-7; TRBD1 agrees at 11 bases. J lost 3 bases, V lost 4 bases, and 6 bases had no gene match. Looked up from germline, CDR1 is SGHRS and CDR2 is YFSETQ. The CDR3 is 15 amino acids. CDR3 nucleotide sequence: TGCGCCAGCAGCGTAGCGGGACAGGGGGTCTACGAGCAGTACTTC. It is translated as CASSVAGQGVYEQYF.